This T cell receptor beta chain comes out of a study of shared clonotypes between healthy human individuals (dated by TCRdb to about 2020). Regarding the research as a whole: Three men and a couple of women, aged 18 to 49 years, made up the cohort. For each donor, three plates each were used for CD4 naive and CD4 memory, two plates were used for CD8 naive, and one plate was used for CD8 memory. Each donor's leukapheresis produced roughly between roughly 0.9 and 9 billion PBMCs. To increase sequencing depth and limit assay-specific biases, TCR repertoire library preparation and sequencing were carried out by different laboratories using diverse techniques. To estimate repertoire size and how much clonotype sharing occurs between individuals, the study deeply sequenced the blood TCR repertoires of about five healthy adults.

General conclusions and limits of the study: Naive subsets generally had larger estimated clonotype richness than memory subsets did. Because the study included only a small number of donors, the genetic and exposure-history diversity represented was limited. Sampling was restricted to blood, and TCR repertoires in tissue are likely to differ from TCR repertoires in blood. Even with the large sequencing depth, rarefaction of the sorted-subset datasets indicated that sequencing was incomplete. Based on pairwise subsampling, the degree of clonotype sharing among donors was expected to be affected by sequencing depth. Sharing across several donors was observed for around 5% of naive CD4, about 3.2% of naive CD8, 2% to 2.5% of memory CD4, and about 0.39% of memory CD8 clonotypes. Compared with non-shared clonotypes, the clonotypes found in all four sorted-subset donors had higher generation probabilities.

Donors were healthy HIV-negative adults with no recently reported acute infections or vaccinations. Every donor was a Caucasian adult living in Nashville, Tennessee, USA. CD4+ T cells were enriched by magnetic negative selection; naive cells were then positively selected on CD45RA, and the negative fraction formed the memory subset. After blood collection by leukapheresis, PBMCs were isolated using Ficoll-Histopaque density gradient centrifugation and then cryopreserved in the vapor phase of liquid nitrogen. Purity and quantity of every magnetically sorted T cell population were checked by analytical flow cytometry. Genomic DNA was isolated from each sorted fraction and quantified by UV absorbance on a Nanodrop 2000c. Concerning this clone: It lacks a known antigen. Nothing much larger sits one base from this clone, and base qualities are not available. The same CDR3 arises from other DNA sequences in this sample as well.

TCR CDR3 regions were amplified from genomic DNA by multiplex PCR using the deep immunoSEQ assay. Extracted genomic DNA from each cell subset was distributed evenly across all wells of several immunoSEQ 96-well plates, and each plate was treated as a replicate. For sorted subsets, around 0.2 ug of genomic DNA, equivalent to some 30,000 T cell genomes, went into each replicate PCR. Purified libraries were measured with a Qubit 3.0 fluorometer, size-checked on a Bioanalyzer 2100, and measured again with the KAPA Library Quantification kit. A separate single-read 150-cycle Illumina NextSeq 550 flow cell was used to sequence each immunoSEQ 96-well plate. The authors processed their data as follows. Because the immunoSEQ output included only junctional sequences and no quality scores, the filtering could not be the same as the filtering used for full-length reads. To assign V/J genes and CDR3, sequences were annotated against IMGT germline references using PyIR, a Python wrapper for IgBLAST v1.9. Reads were filtered out if the reads had weak V/J assignments (E-value above 1e-6), no CDR3, stop codons, out-of-frame junctions, or ambiguous translated residues. V3J clonotypes were defined as sequences sharing the same inferred V gene, J gene, and CDR3 amino acid sequence. To compute the percentage overlap between repertoires, the number of shared unique clonotypes was divided by the size of the smaller repertoire. RTK rarefaction, the Chao1 estimator, and Recon v2.1 estimates of unobserved clonotypes were used to assess repertoire richness. For all TCRbeta clonotypes obtained by the gDNA method from a few donors, generation probabilities were computed with OLGA. In its TCRdb copy, this immuneACCESS table keeps in-frame sequences only and misses some clones. Where compared with another copy, unresolved V genes explain less than half of these, and the others have no known cause. V, J and clone size derive from that table, while D and trimming were established from the DNA sequence. Recorded for this sample are 2 million to 3 million clones; roughly 93% of them occurred a single time. Together, the top ten hold about 0.38% of the sample.

The CDR3, cysteine through phenylalanine, is 14 amino acids long. Only CDR3 DNA remains: 42 bases, in frame from the first base. The junction shows trimming of 5 bases on V and 6 bases on J, plus 15 bases between the germline ends. From the germline V gene, CDR1 is SGHTA and CDR2 is FQGNSA. The clonotype comes from a man between 18 and 29 years old in good health. Some clones in this sample may be carry-over from other donors' samples. Rearrangement joined TRBV7-2 to TRBJ2-3, with no reliable assignment of the D segment. Sequenced input: naive CD4+ T cells from PBMCs. The cell subset or site label corresponds to: CD45RA+ positively selected. CDR3 sequence: CASSPRRSTDTQYF. The DNA reads TGTGCCAGCAGCCCCCGACGGAGTACGGATACGCAGTATTTT.